The subject of this entry is one T cell receptor (beta chain). Antigen: not known. Primers: 60 Vbeta forward and 13 Jbeta reverse. Here immunoSEQ multiplex PCR was the method, and the copy in TCRdb shows in-frame clones only, minus some. The data contain 150,000 to 200,000 clones, 80% to 85% of them seen just once; the ten biggest clones take up 1.1%. The sample is drawn from a study of cytomegalovirus exposure and HLA in healthy donors. Study findings and constraints: When analyzed later, a missense DCLRE1C variant was found to be linked to TCR beta V- and J-gene trimming. Indistinguishability led to the exclusion of some V segments, TRBV6-2 and TRBV6-3 included. The authors reported that TCR beta sequences could predict HLA-A and HLA-B alleles. These predictions were accurate for most subjects in the first cohort.

There are 13 residues in the CDR3. Per germline, CDR1 SGHDT and CDR2 YYEEEE. Between the trimmed V and J ends, which lost 1 base and 3 bases, there was a span of 6 bases. This rearrangement joins TRBV5-6 to TRBJ2-3; possible D gene TRBD1, 5 bases. The sequenced sample consisted of PBMCs. The clonotype originates from a woman between 40 and 55 years old in good health and CMV-seronegative. CDR3 sequence reads: CASSLRGTDTQYF. The CDR3 nucleotides read TGTGCCAGCAGCTTGAGGGGAACAGATACGCAGTATTTT.